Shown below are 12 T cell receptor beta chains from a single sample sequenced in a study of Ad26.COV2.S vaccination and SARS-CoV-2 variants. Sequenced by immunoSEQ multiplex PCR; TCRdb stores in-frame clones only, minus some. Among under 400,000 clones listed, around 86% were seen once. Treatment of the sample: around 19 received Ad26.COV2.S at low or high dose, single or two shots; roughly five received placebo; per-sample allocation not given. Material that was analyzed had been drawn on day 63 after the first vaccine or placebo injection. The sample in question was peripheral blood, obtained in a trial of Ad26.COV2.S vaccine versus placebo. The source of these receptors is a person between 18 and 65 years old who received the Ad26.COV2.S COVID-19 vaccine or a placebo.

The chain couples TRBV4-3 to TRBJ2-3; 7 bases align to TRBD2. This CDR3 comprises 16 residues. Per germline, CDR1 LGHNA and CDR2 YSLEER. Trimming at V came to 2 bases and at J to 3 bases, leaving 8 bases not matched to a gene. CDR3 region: CASSQPPGRGTDTQYF. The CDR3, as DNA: TGCGCCAGCAGCCAACCCCCCGGGCGGGGGACAGATACGCAGTATTTT.

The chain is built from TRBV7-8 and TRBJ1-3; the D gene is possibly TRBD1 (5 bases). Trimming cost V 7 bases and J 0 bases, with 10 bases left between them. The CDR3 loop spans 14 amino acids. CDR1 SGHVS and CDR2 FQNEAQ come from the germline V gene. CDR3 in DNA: TGTGCCAGCACTGGGACGGCCTCTGGAAACACCATATATTTT. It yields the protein CASTGTASGNTIYF.

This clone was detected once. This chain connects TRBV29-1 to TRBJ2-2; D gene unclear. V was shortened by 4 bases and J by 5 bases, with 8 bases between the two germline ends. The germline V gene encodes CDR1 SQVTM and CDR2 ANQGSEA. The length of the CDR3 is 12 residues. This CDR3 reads CSVGIGTGELFF. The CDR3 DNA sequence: TGCAGCGTTGGGATCGGAACCGGGGAGCTGTTTTTT.

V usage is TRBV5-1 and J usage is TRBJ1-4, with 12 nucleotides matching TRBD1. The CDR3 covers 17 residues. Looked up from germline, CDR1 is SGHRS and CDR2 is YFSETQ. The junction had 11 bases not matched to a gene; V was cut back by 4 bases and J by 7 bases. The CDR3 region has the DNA TGCGCCAGCAGCGACCCGGGACAGGGGGCATCGAGTGAAAAACTGTTTTTT. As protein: CASSDPGQGASSEKLFF.

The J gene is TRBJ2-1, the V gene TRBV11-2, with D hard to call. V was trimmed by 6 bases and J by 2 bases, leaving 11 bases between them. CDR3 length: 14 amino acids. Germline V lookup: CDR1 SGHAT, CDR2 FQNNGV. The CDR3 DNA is TGTGCCAGCAGGGCGGTTGCAACCTACAATGAGCAGTTCTTC. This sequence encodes CASRAVATYNEQFF.

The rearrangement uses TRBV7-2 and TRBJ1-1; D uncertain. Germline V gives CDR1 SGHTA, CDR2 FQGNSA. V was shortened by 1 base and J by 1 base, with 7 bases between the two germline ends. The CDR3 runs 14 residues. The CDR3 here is CASSLGRWNTEAFF. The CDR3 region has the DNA TGTGCCAGCAGCTTAGGACGGTGGAACACTGAAGCTTTCTTT.

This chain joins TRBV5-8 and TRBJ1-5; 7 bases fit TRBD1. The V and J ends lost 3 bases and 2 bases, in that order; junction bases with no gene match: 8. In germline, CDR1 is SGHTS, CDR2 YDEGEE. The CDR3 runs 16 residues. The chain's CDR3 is CASSSGQWFGNQPQHF. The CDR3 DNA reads TGTGCCAGCAGCTCGGGACAGTGGTTTGGCAATCAGCCCCAGCATTTT.

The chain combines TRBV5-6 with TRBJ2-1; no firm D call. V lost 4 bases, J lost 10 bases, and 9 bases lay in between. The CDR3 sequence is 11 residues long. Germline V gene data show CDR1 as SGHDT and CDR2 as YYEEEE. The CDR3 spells CASSQRREQFF. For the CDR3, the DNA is TGTGCCAGCAGCCAACGACGGGAGCAGTTCTTC.

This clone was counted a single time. CDR3 bases: TGTGCCATCAGTGGTGTGTCCACTTCCTACAATGAGCAGTTCTTC. It encodes CAISGVSTSYNEQFF. The rearrangement uses TRBV10-3 and TRBJ2-1; no clear D. Trimming took 4 bases from V and 1 from J, leaving 11 bases between them. CDR1 and CDR2 (germline): ENHRY, SYGVKD. This CDR3 has 15 residues.

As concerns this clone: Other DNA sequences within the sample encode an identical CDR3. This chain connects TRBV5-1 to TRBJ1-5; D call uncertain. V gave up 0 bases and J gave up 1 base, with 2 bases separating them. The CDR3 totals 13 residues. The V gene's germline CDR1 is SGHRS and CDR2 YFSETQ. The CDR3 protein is CASSLGSNQPQHF. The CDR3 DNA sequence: TGCGCCAGCAGCTTGGGGAGCAATCAGCCCCAGCATTTT.

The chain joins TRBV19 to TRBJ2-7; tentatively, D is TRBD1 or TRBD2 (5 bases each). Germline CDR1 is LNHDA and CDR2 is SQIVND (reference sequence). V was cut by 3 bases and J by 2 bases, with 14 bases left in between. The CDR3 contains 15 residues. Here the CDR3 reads CASSIEGRPTYEQYF. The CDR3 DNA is TGTGCCAGTAGTATCGAGGGGCGACCGACCTACGAGCAGTACTTC.

The DNA of the CDR3 is TGCAGCGTCCGGGCGGGGGGGTCCTACGAGCAGTACTTC. It encodes CSVRAGGSYEQYF. This chain links TRBV29-1 with TRBJ2-7; 9 bases are shared with TRBD2. V shed 6 bases, J shed 1 base, and the junction held 4 bases outside the gene matches. CDR3 length: 13 amino acids. The germline gives CDR1 SQVTM, CDR2 ANQGSEA.